One TCR beta chain is described in this entry. This record comes from a study of cytomegalovirus exposure and HLA in healthy donors. Trimming pared 2 bases from V and 4 bases from J, leaving 21 bases between. CDR1 is SGHDT and CDR2 is YYEEEE in the germline V gene. The CDR3 contains 17 residues. PCR involved 60 Vbeta and 13 Jbeta primers. Profiling relied on immunoSEQ multiplex PCR, and the TCRdb table lists in-frame clones only, not all of them. The table records more than 95,000 clones, 81% of them present only once. This clonotype originated in a man between 18 and 35 years old in good health and CMV-seropositive. The specimen sequenced was PBMCs. The chain links TRBV5-6 to TRBJ1-1, with a tentative D call TRBD1 (5 bases). CDR3 amino acids: CASSFGVVARDPTEAFF. Written as DNA, the CDR3 is TGTGCCAGCAGCTTTGGCGTGGTGGCGCGGGACCCCACTGAAGCTTTCTTT.